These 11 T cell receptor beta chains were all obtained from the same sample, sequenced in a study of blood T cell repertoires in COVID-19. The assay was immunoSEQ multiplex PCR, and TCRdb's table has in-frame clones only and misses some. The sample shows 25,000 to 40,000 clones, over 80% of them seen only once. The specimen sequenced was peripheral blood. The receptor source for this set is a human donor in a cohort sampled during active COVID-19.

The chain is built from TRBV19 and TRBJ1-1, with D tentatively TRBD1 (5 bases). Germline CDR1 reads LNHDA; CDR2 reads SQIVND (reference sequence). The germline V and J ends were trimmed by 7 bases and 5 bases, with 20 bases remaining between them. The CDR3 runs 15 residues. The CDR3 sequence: CASTTDYWGRTEAFF. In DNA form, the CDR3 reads TGTGCCAGTACCACCGATTATTGGGGGAGGACTGAAGCTTTCTTT.

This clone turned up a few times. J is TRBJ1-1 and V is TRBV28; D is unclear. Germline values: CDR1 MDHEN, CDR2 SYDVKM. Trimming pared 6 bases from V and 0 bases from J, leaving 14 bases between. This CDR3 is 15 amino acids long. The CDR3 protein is CASRNPGLMNTEAFF. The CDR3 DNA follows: TGTGCCAGCAGGAACCCGGGATTAATGAACACTGAAGCTTTCTTT.

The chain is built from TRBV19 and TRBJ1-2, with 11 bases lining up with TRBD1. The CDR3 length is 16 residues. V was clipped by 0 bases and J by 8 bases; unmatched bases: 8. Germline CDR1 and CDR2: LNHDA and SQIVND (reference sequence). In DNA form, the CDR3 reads TGTGCCAGTAGTATAGACGGGACAGGGGGGTTCGGCGGCTACACCTTC. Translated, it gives CASSIDGTGGFGGYTF.

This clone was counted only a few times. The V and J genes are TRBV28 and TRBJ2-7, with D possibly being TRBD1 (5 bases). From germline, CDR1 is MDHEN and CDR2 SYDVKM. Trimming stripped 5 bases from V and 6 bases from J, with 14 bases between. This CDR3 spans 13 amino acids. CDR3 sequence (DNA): TGTGCCAGCAGTGGTATTGTAAGGGGCGAGCAGTACGTC. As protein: CASSGIVRGEQYV.

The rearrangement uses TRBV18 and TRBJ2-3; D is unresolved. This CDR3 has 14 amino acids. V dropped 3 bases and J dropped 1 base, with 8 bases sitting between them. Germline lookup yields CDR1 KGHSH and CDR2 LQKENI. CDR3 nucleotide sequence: TGTGCCAGCTCACCCGCGAGTGGCACAGATACGCAGTATTTT. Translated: CASSPASGTDTQYF. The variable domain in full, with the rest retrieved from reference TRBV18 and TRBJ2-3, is NAGVMQNPRHLVRRRGQEARLRCSPMKGHSHVYWYRQLPEEGLKFMVYLQKENIIDESGMPKERFSAEFPKEGPSILRIQQVVRGDSAAYFCASSPASGTDTQYFGPGTRLTVL.

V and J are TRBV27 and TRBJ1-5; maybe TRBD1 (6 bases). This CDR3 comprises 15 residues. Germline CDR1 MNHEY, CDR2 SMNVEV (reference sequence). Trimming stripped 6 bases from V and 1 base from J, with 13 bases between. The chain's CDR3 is CASRIQQGSNQPQHF. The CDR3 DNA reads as TGTGCCAGCAGAATTCAACAGGGAAGCAATCAGCCCCAGCATTTT.

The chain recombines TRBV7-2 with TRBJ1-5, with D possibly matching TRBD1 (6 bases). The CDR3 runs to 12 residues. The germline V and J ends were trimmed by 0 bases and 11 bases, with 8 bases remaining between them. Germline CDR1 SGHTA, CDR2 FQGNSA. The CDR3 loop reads CASSLANRAQHF. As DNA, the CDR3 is TGTGCCAGCAGCTTAGCCAACAGGGCCCAGCATTTT.

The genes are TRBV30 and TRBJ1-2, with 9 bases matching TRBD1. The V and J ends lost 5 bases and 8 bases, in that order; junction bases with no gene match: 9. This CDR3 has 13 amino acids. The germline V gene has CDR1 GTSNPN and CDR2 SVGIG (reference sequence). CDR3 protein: CAWDRDRVGGYTF. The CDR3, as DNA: TGTGCCTGGGACCGGGACAGGGTTGGCGGCTACACCTTC.

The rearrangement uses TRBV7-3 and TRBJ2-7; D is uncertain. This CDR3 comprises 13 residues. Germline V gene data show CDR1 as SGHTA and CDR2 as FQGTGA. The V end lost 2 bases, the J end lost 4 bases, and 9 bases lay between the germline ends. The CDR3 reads CASSLSYYYEQYV. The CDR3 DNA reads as TGTGCCAGCAGCTTATCTTACTATTACGAGCAGTACGTC.

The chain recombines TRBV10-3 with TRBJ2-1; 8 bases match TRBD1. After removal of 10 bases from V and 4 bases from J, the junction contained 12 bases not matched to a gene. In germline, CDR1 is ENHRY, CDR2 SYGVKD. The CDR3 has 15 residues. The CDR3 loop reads CATRGQGARYNEQFF. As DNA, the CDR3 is TGTGCCACCAGGGGTCAGGGGGCGCGGTACAATGAGCAGTTCTTC.

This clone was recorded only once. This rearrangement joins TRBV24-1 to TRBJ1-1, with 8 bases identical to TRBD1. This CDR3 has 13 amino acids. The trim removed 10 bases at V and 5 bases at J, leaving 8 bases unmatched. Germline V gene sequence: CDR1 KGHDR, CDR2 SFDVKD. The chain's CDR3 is CATETGGGTEAFF. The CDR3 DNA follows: TGTGCCACTGAAACAGGGGGTGGGACTGAAGCTTTCTTT.